This T cell receptor (beta chain) originates from a study of tumor-infiltrating lymphocytes in primary liver carcinoma. The template, around 520 ng total RNA, yielded TCR beta cDNA made with a constant-region primer. The TCR beta library was amplified through three nested multiplex PCR rounds in a modified ARM-PCR procedure. Each CDR3 protein is one row after TCRdb ran MiXCR on the multiplex PCR reads. The table lists 80,000 or so distinct CDR3 sequences, about 64% of them singletons, with approximately 13% in the top ten. On this clonotype: What it binds is unknown.

Between about 17 and 34 mg of unsorted bulk tissue served as the source from which RNA and DNA were co-extracted. Histology found more than 75% viable tumor cells per sample. General study findings and limits: No more than about 8-24% of top clones could be seen in all five tumor regions. Pairs of tumor regions overlapped more than tumor-adjacent and tumor-blood pairs did.

The TCR originated in an older woman with primary liver carcinoma and hepatitis B virus infection. The sequencing sample was made of liver tumor tissue from sampling region 4. Regarding subset: tumor region T4, right-lateral pole.

CDR3 amino acids: CAISGHRERNTEAFF. CDR3 bases: TGTGCCATCAGCGGACATCGGGAGAGGAACACTGAAGCTTTCTTT. The V gene is TRBV28, the J gene TRBJ1-1; a weak D match, TRBD1 (5 bases). V gave up 10 bases and J gave up 1 base, with 19 bases separating them. The germline CDR1 and CDR2 sequences are MDHEN and SYDVKM. The CDR3 runs to 15 residues.